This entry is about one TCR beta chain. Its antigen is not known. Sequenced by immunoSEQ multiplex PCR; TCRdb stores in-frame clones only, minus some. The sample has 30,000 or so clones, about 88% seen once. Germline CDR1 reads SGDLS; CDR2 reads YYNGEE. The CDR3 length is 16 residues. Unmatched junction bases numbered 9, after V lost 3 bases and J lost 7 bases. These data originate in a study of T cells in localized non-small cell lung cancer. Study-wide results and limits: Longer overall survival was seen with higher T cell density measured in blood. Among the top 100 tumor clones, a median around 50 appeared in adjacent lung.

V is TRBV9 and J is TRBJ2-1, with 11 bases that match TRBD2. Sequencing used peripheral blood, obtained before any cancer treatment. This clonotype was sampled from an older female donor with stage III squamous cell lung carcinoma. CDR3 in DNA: TGTGCCAGCAGCGCCGACCTAGCGGGAGGAGGGAATGAGCAGTTCTTC. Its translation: CASSADLAGGGNEQFF.